This TCR beta chain was identified during a study of blood T cell repertoires in COVID-19. Looking at the study overall: Material from acute and convalescent COVID-19 was sourced from the United States, Italy and Spain. From T cells, B-cell-depleted T cells, or PBMCs came the material, which was cDNA or gDNA.

Original processing notes: Counts of nucleated cells, estimated from reference gene primer amplification, were obtained. Method: immunoSEQ multiplex PCR; TCRdb's copy keeps in-frame clones and lacks some. The V and J calls and clone size come from that table; D and trimming were worked out from the DNA. The sample has tens of thousands of clones, 65% to 90% seen once. The CDR3 totals 14 residues. V gave up 5 bases and J gave up 6 bases, with 16 bases separating them. CDR1 MNHEY and CDR2 SVGAGI come from the germline V gene. Sequencing was performed on peripheral blood. The TCR comes from a woman aged 55-75 years with acute or convalescent COVID-19. This chain joins TRBV6-5 and TRBJ1-2, with D unclear. The CDR3 DNA reads TGTGCCAGCAGTAAGACCGGGGAACGAGATGGCTACACCTTC. Translating gives CASSKTGERDGYTF.